This TCR beta chain was retrieved from a study of OX40 agonist ivuxolimab in advanced cancers. As for the study in general: Patients undergoing dose escalation presented with hepatocellular carcinoma, melanoma, renal cell or head and neck cancer. The group had a mean age of about 60 years, ranged from about 23 to 85, and was 80% to 90% male. The eligibility criteria allowed prior anti-PD-1, anti-PD-L1 or anti-CTLA-4 therapy, and 30% to 40% had some. Study-wide findings and caveats: The authors did not determine the antigen specificity of the expanded peripheral T cells.

Germline lookup yields CDR1 MNHNY and CDR2 SVGAGI (reference sequence). With 2 bases removed from V and 6 bases from J, the gap between germline ends came to 7 bases. The CDR3 is 12 amino acids. TCRdb's copy holds only in-frame clones and misses some; the assay was immunoSEQ multiplex PCR. The table lists under 80,000 clones, roughly 86% of them singletons. Details on this clone: Its antigen is as yet unknown.

The chain links TRBV6-6 to TRBJ1-2; D is unresolved. This sequence was found in an adult with an advanced solid tumor such as melanoma, head and neck, liver or kidney cancer. The sequenced sample was CD4+ or CD8+ T cells sorted from blood, obtained in a trial of the OX40 agonist ivuxolimab. The CDR3 protein is CASSYRLDGYTF. Written as DNA, the CDR3 is TGTGCCAGCAGTTACCGTCTCGATGGCTACACCTTC.